The sequence of this T cell receptor (beta chain) was determined in a study of identical twins. The CDR3 covers 12 residues. CDR1 and CDR2 from the germline V gene are ENHRY and SYGVKD. The V end lost 0 bases, the J end lost 7 bases, and 4 bases lay between the germline ends. Each CDR3 protein gets one entry after TCRdb re-called the 5' RACE reads with MiXCR. The sample holds approximately 530,000 distinct CDR3 sequences, approximately 20% seen once. The same sample was also used in a study of yellow fever vaccine responses in identical twins.

Sequences were obtained from CD4+ T cells sorted from blood. V is TRBV10-3 and J is TRBJ2-1, with D unresolved. This receptor was identified in a woman in her late teens or twenties in good health. CDR3 coding DNA: TGTGCCATCAGTGAGTCGAAGAATGAGCAGTTCTTC. Translation: CAISESKNEQFF.